This TCR beta chain was sequenced for a study of cytomegalovirus exposure and HLA in healthy donors. A multiplex PCR was run with 60 Vbeta primers and 13 Jbeta primers. Method: immunoSEQ multiplex PCR; TCRdb's copy keeps in-frame clones and lacks some. Of about 89,000 clones detected, about 72% appear once; the ten largest clones hold about 2.1%. All the people who gave samples were healthy bone marrow donors. Germline CDR1 SGDLS, CDR2 YYNGEE. Trimming at V came to 0 bases and at J to 6 bases, leaving 5 bases not matched to a gene. This CDR3 contains 14 residues. The receptor's source is a man aged 25 to 45 in good health and CMV-seronegative. The chain couples TRBV9 to TRBJ2-7, with TRBD2 matching 8 bases. The material sequenced was PBMCs. CDR3 sequence (DNA): TGTGCCAGCAGCGTAGCGGGAGGGGACCGCGAGCAGTACTTC. Residues: CASSVAGGDREQYF.